Presented here are 30 T cell receptor beta chains from one specimen sequenced in a study of shared clonotypes between healthy human individuals. Here immunoSEQ multiplex PCR was the method, and the copy in TCRdb shows in-frame clones only, minus some. The table lists about 1.5 million clones, roughly 95% of them singletons. Sample: naive CD4+ T cells sorted from blood. Regarding subset: CD45RA+ positively selected. Receptors originate from a man aged 25 to 45 in good health.

This clone was recorded once. The chain uses TRBV28 and TRBJ1-2; no reliable D call. The CDR3 totals 10 residues. CDR1 and CDR2 from the germline V gene are MDHEN and SYDVKM. With 7 bases removed from V and 6 bases from J, the gap between germline ends came to 6 bases. CDR3 amino acids: CASMGNGYTF. CDR3 nucleotide sequence: TGTGCCAGCATGGGGAATGGCTACACCTTC.

The sample holds a few counts of this clone. The rearrangement uses TRBV4-2 and TRBJ1-2; TRBD1 is a possible D gene (6 bases). Germline-derived CDR1 and CDR2 are LGHNA and YNFKEQ. Between the trimmed V and J ends, which lost 3 bases and 5 bases, there was a span of 10 bases. CDR3 length: 13 amino acids. This chain's CDR3 is CASSQDRVYGYTF. The CDR3 region has the DNA TGTGCCAGCAGCCAGGACAGAGTATATGGCTACACCTTC.

The chain recombines TRBV9 with TRBJ2-2, with TRBD2 matching over 7 bases. The CDR3 consists of 16 residues. From germline, CDR1 is SGDLS and CDR2 YYNGEE. Trimming cost V 0 bases and J 5 bases; bases outside gene matches: 7. The CDR3 DNA sequence: TGTGCCAGCAGCGTAGTTGGCGGGAGCGAGACCGGGGAGCTGTTTTTT. It specifies CASSVVGGSETGELFF.

V gene TRBV28 combines with J gene TRBJ2-7; no clear D. The CDR3 consists of 12 residues. Germline-derived CDR1 and CDR2 are MDHEN and SYDVKM. Trimming cost V 7 bases and J 2 bases, with 9 bases left between them. CDR3 nucleotides: TGTGCCAGCAATTCGATCCCCTACGAGCAGTACTTC. Encoded protein: CASNSIPYEQYF. Full variable domain (remainder filled in from reference TRBV28 and TRBJ2-7): DVKVTQSSRYLVKRTGEKVFLECVQDMDHENMFWYRQDPGLGLRLIYFSYDVKMKEKGDIPEGYSVSREKKERFSLILESASTNQTSMYLCASNSIPYEQYFGPGTRLTVT.

The chain employs TRBV9 and TRBJ2-3; D may be TRBD2 (5 bases). Trimming cost V 2 bases and J 1 base, with 17 bases left between them. The CDR3 contains 17 residues. The germline V gene has CDR1 SGDLS and CDR2 YYNGEE. The CDR3 spells CASSVAPLASGTDTQYF. For the CDR3, the DNA is TGTGCCAGCAGCGTGGCACCCCTAGCTTCGGGCACAGATACGCAGTATTTT.

The chain combines TRBV29-1 with TRBJ1-1; unclear D gene. The CDR3 extends over 12 amino acids. Trimming took off 6 bases at V and 1 base at J, with 9 bases between the two ends. Germline loops: CDR1 SQVTM, CDR2 ANQGSEA. CDR3: CSVVGWNTEAFF. DNA of the CDR3: TGCAGCGTCGTTGGGTGGAACACTGAAGCTTTCTTT. The whole variable domain, filled in from reference TRBV29-1 and TRBJ1-1, reads SAVISQKPSRDICQRGTSLTIQCQVDSQVTMMFWYRQQPGQSLTLIATANQGSEATYESGFVIDKFPISRPNLTFSTLTVSNMSPEDSSIYLCSVVGWNTEAFFGQGTRLTVV.

This chain joins TRBV5-4 and TRBJ2-5; 15 nucleotides match TRBD2. Germline loops: CDR1 SGHNT, CDR2 YYREEE (reference sequence). CDR3 length: 18 amino acids. The V gene end was trimmed by 4 bases and the J gene end by 4 bases; junction bases not matched to a gene: 11. For the CDR3, the DNA is TGTGCCAGCAGCCTAGGACTAGCGGGAGGGAGCGGAGGAGAGACCCAGTACTTC. This sequence encodes CASSLGLAGGSGGETQYF.

This sequence joins TRBV29-1 and TRBJ2-1; D not resolved. V was shortened by 1 base and J by 9 bases, with 7 bases between the two germline ends. This CDR3 comprises 11 residues. Germline loops: CDR1 SQVTM, CDR2 ANQGSEA. The CDR3 nucleotides read TGCAGCGTTGAAGGGGCGGTTGAGCAGTTCTTC. It specifies CSVEGAVEQFF.

This chain links TRBV5-1 with TRBJ1-4; D uncertain. V was cut by 4 bases and J by 2 bases, with 12 bases left in between. CDR3 size: 15 residues. CDR1 and CDR2 (germline): SGHRS, YFSETQ. The CDR3 region is CASSPQVRTNEKLFF. The CDR3 DNA reads as TGCGCCAGCAGCCCGCAAGTGAGGACTAATGAAAAACTGTTTTTT.

This clone appeared a single time. The J gene is TRBJ2-5, the V gene TRBV4-3, with a tentative D call TRBD1 (5 bases). Germline CDR1 LGHNA, CDR2 YSLEER. Trimming cost V 5 bases and J 2 bases, with 9 bases left between them. CDR3 length: 13 residues. This chain's CDR3 is CASSTRQQETQYF. DNA of the CDR3: TGCGCCAGCAGCACGCGACAGCAAGAGACCCAGTACTTC.

The chain recombines TRBV28 with TRBJ1-1, with D perhaps matching TRBD1 (5 bases). Germline CDR1 is MDHEN and CDR2 is SYDVKM. V was clipped by 4 bases and J by 8 bases, with 11 bases between them. The CDR3 contains 12 residues. For the CDR3, the DNA is TGTGCCAGCAGTTCATCAGGGCTAGAAGCTTTCTTT. The encoded protein is CASSSSGLEAFF.

CDR3 in amino acids: CASSLGQGRNQPQHF. As DNA, the CDR3 is TGTGCCAGCAGCTTAGGTCAGGGACGCAATCAGCCCCAGCATTTT. This chain uses TRBV13 with TRBJ1-5; D might be TRBD1 (5 bases). Germline CDR1 PRHDT, CDR2 FYEKMQ (reference sequence). Trimming shortened V by 0 bases and J by 2 bases, and 8 bases separated the two germline ends. The CDR3 is made up of 15 amino acids.

The rearrangement uses TRBV6-5 and TRBJ1-3; D is undetermined. Between the trimmed V and J ends, which lost 5 bases and 0 bases, there was a span of 8 bases. In germline, CDR1 is MNHEY, CDR2 SVGAGI. The CDR3 sequence is 14 residues long. The CDR3 here is CASSPRSSGNTIYF. CDR3 DNA: TGTGCCAGCAGTCCCAGGAGCTCTGGAAACACCATATATTTT.

The V and J genes are TRBV29-1 and TRBJ1-5; no clear D. The CDR3 totals 12 residues. The germline V gene has CDR1 SQVTM and CDR2 ANQGSEA. Trimming stripped 4 bases from V and 7 bases from J, with 11 bases between. The CDR3 is CSVVEGNQPQHF. Here the CDR3 DNA reads TGCAGCGTTGTTGAGGGAAACCAGCCCCAGCATTTT.

The V gene is TRBV5-1, the J gene TRBJ2-3; 8 nucleotides align to TRBD2. The CDR3 length is 15 residues. V was pared by 2 bases and J by 2 bases, with 4 bases of the junction left unmatched. Per the germline V gene, CDR1 is SGHRS and CDR2 is YFSETQ. The CDR3 region has the DNA TGCGCCAGCAGCTTTTTAGCGGGACTCACAGATACGCAGTATTTT. Translating it yields CASSFLAGLTDTQYF.

The rearrangement joins TRBV11-3 to TRBJ2-2; TRBD1 aligns across 7 bases. This CDR3 has 18 amino acids. The trim removed 0 bases at V and 2 bases at J, leaving 9 bases unmatched. Germline values: CDR1 SGHNT, CDR2 YENEEA. The CDR3 DNA is TGTGCCAGCAGCTTAGATTTCCCGACAGGGACCAACACCGGGGAGCTGTTTTTT. Translated, it gives CASSLDFPTGTNTGELFF.

The J gene is TRBJ2-4, the V gene TRBV15, with 9 bases fitting TRBD1. The CDR3 has 15 residues. Germline CDR1 LNHNV, CDR2 YYDKDF (reference sequence). V lost 0 bases, J lost 8 bases, and 5 bases stayed unmatched. The chain's CDR3 is CATSRDWTGVDIQYF. CDR3 in DNA: TGTGCCACCAGCAGAGATTGGACAGGGGTCGACATTCAGTACTTC.

V is TRBV4-2 and J is TRBJ2-1, with 14 bases matching TRBD2. The CDR3 sequence is 16 residues long. From germline, CDR1 is LGHNA and CDR2 YNFKEQ. Germline trimming cut 3 bases from V and 5 bases from J; bases unmatched to any gene: 3. The CDR3 nucleotides are TGTGCCAGCAGCCAGGGACTAGCGGGAGAGGACAATGAGCAGTTCTTC. As protein: CASSQGLAGEDNEQFF.

This sequence joins TRBV6-1 and TRBJ2-7; a possible D gene is TRBD1 (5 bases). The CDR3 covers 14 residues. V was pared by 4 bases and J by 2 bases, with 12 bases between. Germline V gene data show CDR1 as MNHNS and CDR2 as SASEGT. CDR3 sequence reads: CASSGRTLTYEQYF. The CDR3, as DNA: TGTGCCAGCAGTGGAAGGACACTAACCTACGAGCAGTACTTC.

This chain connects TRBV5-1 to TRBJ2-3; a weak D match, TRBD2 (9 bases). Germline V gene lookup returns CDR1 SGHRS and CDR2 YFSETQ. The CDR3 has 16 amino acids. Trimming took off 6 bases at V and 6 bases at J, with 23 bases between the two ends. The DNA for the CDR3 is TGCGCCAGCACCCCAGGGGGCGGGAGGGCAAGTGATACGCAGTATTTT. Its translation: CASTPGGGRASDTQYF.

The chain links TRBV11-3 to TRBJ2-3; 10 bases match TRBD2. V shed 4 bases and J 6 bases; nucleotides not matched to a gene: 10. CDR3 length equals 16 residues. Germline loops: CDR1 SGHNT, CDR2 YENEEA. CDR3 DNA sequence: TGTGCCAGCAGCTCTAGTAGCGGGAGGAGTTTGGATACGCAGTATTTT. Translating it yields CASSSSSGRSLDTQYF.

The rearrangement links TRBV5-6 to TRBJ2-3; tentatively, D is TRBD2 (6 bases). From germline, CDR1 is SGHDT and CDR2 YYEEEE. V lost 2 bases and J lost 5, with 15 bases in between. The CDR3 spans 15 residues. DNA of the CDR3: TGTGCCAGCAGCTTCAGGGTGGAGGGTGGAGATACGCAGTATTTT. Amino acid sequence: CASSFRVEGGDTQYF.

The rearrangement joins TRBV7-9 to TRBJ2-1; D is perhaps TRBD1 or TRBD2 (5 bases each). The CDR3 totals 19 residues. Germline CDR1 and CDR2: SEHNR and FQNEAQ (reference sequence). Trimming cost V 5 bases and J 1 base, with 24 bases left between them. The CDR3 protein is CASSPRRGSEASSYNEQFF. The DNA of the CDR3 is TGTGCCAGCAGCCCAAGACGGGGCTCAGAAGCCTCTTCCTACAATGAGCAGTTCTTC. The variable domain in full, completed from reference TRBV7-9 and TRBJ2-1, reads DTGVSQNPRHKITKRGQNVTFRCDPISEHNRLYWYRQTLGQGPEFLTYFQNEAQLEKSRLLSDRFSAERPKGSFSTLEIQRTEQGDSAMYLCASSPRRGSEASSYNEQFFGPGTRLTVL.

This chain links TRBV5-4 with TRBJ2-7, with D possibly being TRBD2 (5 bases). Germline V CDR1 and CDR2: SGHNT, YYREEE (reference sequence). The ends were cut back, 0 bases at V and 6 bases at J, with 13 bases in the middle. The CDR3 covers 14 residues. For the CDR3, the DNA is TGTGCCAGCAGCTTGGAGCCAGCCGGGGTCGAGCAGTACTTC. It yields the protein CASSLEPAGVEQYF.

V gene TRBV5-1 combines with J gene TRBJ1-2; unclear D gene. Germline V gene data show CDR1 as SGHRS and CDR2 as YFSETQ. The CDR3 runs 13 residues. The V end was cut by 0 bases, the J end by 6 bases, with 9 bases between. The CDR3 loop reads CASSLGSRHGYTF. The CDR3 DNA reads TGCGCCAGCAGCTTGGGGTCGAGGCATGGCTACACCTTC.

The chain carries TRBV5-1 and TRBJ2-4; TRBD1 agrees at 7 bases. V trimming: 2 bases; J trimming: 2 bases; junction bases outside the gene matches: 16. There are 19 residues in the CDR3. Germline loops: CDR1 SGHRS, CDR2 YFSETQ. This CDR3 is CASSLRLDSTGPTKNIQYF. The CDR3 DNA reads as TGCGCCAGCAGCTTAAGGCTGGATTCGACAGGGCCCACCAAAAACATTCAGTACTTC.

V is TRBV18 and J is TRBJ2-3; D might be TRBD1 (5 bases). CDR3 length: 12 residues. V was pared by 6 bases and J by 11 bases, with 15 bases between. Germline V lookup: CDR1 KGHSH, CDR2 LQKENI. The CDR3 is CASSPQGLGQYF. The CDR3 DNA reads TGTGCCAGCTCGCCGCAGGGCCTCGGGCAGTATTTT.

J is TRBJ2-2 and V is TRBV29-1; a weak D match, TRBD2 (5 bases). V shed 4 bases and J shed 4 bases, with 16 bases lying between them. The germline CDR1 and CDR2 sequences are SQVTM and ANQGSEA. This CDR3 has 15 residues. For the CDR3, the DNA is TGCAGCGTTGGGGCCGCTCCTAGCAGCACCGGGGAGCTGTTTTTT. Translating it yields CSVGAAPSSTGELFF.

This chain connects TRBV7-3 to TRBJ2-7; possible D gene TRBD2, 5 bases. With 3 bases removed from V and 0 bases from J, the gap between germline ends came to 12 bases. The germline V gene has CDR1 SGHTA and CDR2 FQGTGA. This CDR3 contains 15 residues. In DNA form, the CDR3 reads TGTGCCAGCAGCTTTTCCGGAGGTCCCTCCTACGAGCAGTACTTC. Translated: CASSFSGGPSYEQYF.

The chain links TRBV4-3 to TRBJ2-4, with no clear D. CDR1 and CDR2 (germline): LGHNA, YSLEER. The V end was cut by 4 bases, the J end by 2 bases, with 6 bases between. This CDR3 spans 13 amino acids. The CDR3 region is CASSPSTKNIQYF. The DNA of the CDR3 is TGCGCCAGCAGCCCCTCAACCAAAAACATTCAGTACTTC.